This T cell receptor beta chain was sequenced during a study of blood T cell repertoires in COVID-19. Study-level background: COVID-19 samples, acute and convalescent, were from the United States, Italy and Spain.

Enrolment of Seattle patients took place during active infection, and they were followed longitudinally. Authors' methods: Reference gene primer amplification yielded estimated nucleated cell counts. TCRdb's table, derived via immunoSEQ multiplex PCR, lists solely in-frame clones and lacks some. D and trimming were read from the DNA, whereas the V and J calls and clone size are those reported in that table. This sample yields around 71,000 clones, of which around 83% are seen a single time; 6.9% belongs to the top ten. This CDR3 is built from 13 residues. Germline V CDR1 and CDR2: LNHDA, SQIVND (reference sequence). Trimming shortened V by 10 bases and J by 5 bases, and 17 bases separated the two germline ends.

This clonotype originated in a man younger than 45 with COVID-19, enrolled during active disease. Sequencing used peripheral blood. This sequence joins TRBV19 and TRBJ1-2, with D tentatively TRBD1 (6 bases). In DNA, the CDR3 is TGTGCCACAGGGGCAGGGCCCCGATATGGCTACACCTTC. It is translated as CATGAGPRYGYTF.